This TCR beta chain was recorded in a study of beta chain features in type 1 diabetes. Study at large: Patients did not differ from healthy donors in age, gender or cell yield.

V lost 6 bases to trimming and J lost 5 bases; unmatched junction nucleotides: 8. The CDR3 consists of 15 residues. Germline loops: CDR1 MNHEY, CDR2 SMNVEV (reference sequence). The authors reverse transcribed all of the isolated RNA, so sequencing captured expressed TCRB transcripts. The read count averaged approximately 4 million across naive, central memory and regulatory T cell samples. Sequencing was performed with immunoSEQ multiplex PCR; in TCRdb, only in-frame clones are kept and a portion is missing. The sample lists about 620,000 clones; around 15% were seen once. Purity above 95% was achieved in all sorted populations.

The rearrangement joins TRBV27 to TRBJ2-5, with 11 bases lining up with TRBD2. The material sequenced was naive CD4+ T cells from blood. The receptor was derived from a man between 18 and 35 years old in good health. CDR3 in amino acids: CASSSIAGGVETQYF. The CDR3, as DNA: TGTGCCAGCAGCTCTATAGCGGGAGGGGTGGAGACCCAGTACTTC.